This T cell receptor (beta chain) is from a study of blood T cell repertoires in COVID-19. The assay was immunoSEQ multiplex PCR, and TCRdb's table has in-frame clones only and misses some. This sample has about 250,000 clones, with around four fifths found just once. The sequence came from a man aged 35 to 55 with active or convalescent COVID-19. The source material was peripheral blood.

CDR3 sequence reads: CAWSLATDTQYF. DNA of the CDR3: TGTGCCTGGAGTCTGGCCACAGATACGCAGTATTTT. The chain couples TRBV30 to TRBJ2-3; the D is unclear. CDR3 length: 12 amino acids. The V end was cut by 2 bases, the J end by 2 bases, with 5 bases between. CDR1 is GTSNPN, CDR2 SVGIG, per germline (reference sequence).